This T cell receptor (beta chain) was recovered during a study of T cell repertoires in cytomegalovirus infection. Study summary: Recently identified HLA-C-restricted CMV epitopes and well-studied HLA-B-restricted CMV epitopes were used by the study. Matching HLA type, along with CMV infection, was indicated by public TCR beta signatures.

TCRdb re-analysed the reads in MiXCR, keeping a single row per CDR3 protein. The sample has approximately 910,000 distinct CDR3 sequences; approximately 32% are singletons. The CDR3 runs 15 residues. V lost 6 bases and J lost 0; bases outside the gene matches: 4. Study results and caveats: Cumulative public TCR beta family frequency identified carriers of CMV plus the relevant HLA.

In regard to this clonotype: Its antigen remains unidentified.

The material sequenced was cultured CD8+ T cells from PBMCs, taken from culture after CMV antigen stimulation. The chain joins TRBV12-3 or TRBV12-4 to TRBJ2-5; 10 nucleotides align to TRBD2. This TCR derives from a human donor in good health (CMV status not recorded). Some clones in this sample may be carry-over from other donors' samples. The CDR3 DNA sequence: TGTGCCAGCAGCCTAGCGGGGGCGTACCAAGAGACCCAGTACTTC. Residues: CASSLAGAYQETQYF.